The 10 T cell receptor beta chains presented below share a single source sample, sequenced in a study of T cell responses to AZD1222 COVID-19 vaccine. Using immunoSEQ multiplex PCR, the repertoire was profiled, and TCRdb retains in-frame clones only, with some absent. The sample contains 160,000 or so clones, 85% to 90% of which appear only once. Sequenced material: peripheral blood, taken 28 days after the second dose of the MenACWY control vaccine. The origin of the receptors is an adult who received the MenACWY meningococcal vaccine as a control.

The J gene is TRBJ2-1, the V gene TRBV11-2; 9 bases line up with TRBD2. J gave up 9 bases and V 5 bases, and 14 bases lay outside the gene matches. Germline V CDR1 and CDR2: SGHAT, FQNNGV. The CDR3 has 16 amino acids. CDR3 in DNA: TGTGCCAGCAGCCTCTCCTCCGGGACTAGCATAGGTGAGCAGTTCTTC. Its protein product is CASSLSSGTSIGEQFF.

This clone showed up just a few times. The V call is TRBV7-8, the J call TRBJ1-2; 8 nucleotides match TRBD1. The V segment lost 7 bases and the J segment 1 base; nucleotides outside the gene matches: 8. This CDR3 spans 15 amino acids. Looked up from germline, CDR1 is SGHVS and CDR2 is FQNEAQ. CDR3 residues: CASTLAGGFNYGYTF. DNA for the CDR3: TGTGCCAGCACCCTAGCAGGGGGCTTTAACTATGGCTACACCTTC. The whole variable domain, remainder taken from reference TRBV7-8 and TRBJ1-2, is GAGVSQSPRYKVAKRGQDVALRCDPISGHVSLFWYQQALGQGPEFLTYFQNEAQLDKSGLPSDRFFAERPEGSVSTLKIQRTQQEDSAVYLCASTLAGGFNYGYTFGSGTRLTVV.

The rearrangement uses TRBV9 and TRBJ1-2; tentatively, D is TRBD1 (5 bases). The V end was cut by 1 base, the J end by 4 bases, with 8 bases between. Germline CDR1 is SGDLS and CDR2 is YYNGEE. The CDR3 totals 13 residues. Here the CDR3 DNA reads TGTGCCAGCAGCGTATTGGACACCTATGGCTACACCTTC. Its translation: CASSVLDTYGYTF.

The CDR3 region has the DNA TGTGCCAGCAGTCCCTCACCCGGGACAGCTTATGGCTACACCTTC. Amino acids: CASSPSPGTAYGYTF. The chain recombines TRBV28 with TRBJ1-2; 7 bases line up with TRBD1. The CDR3 has 15 residues. Germline V lookup: CDR1 MDHEN, CDR2 SYDVKM. The junction had 11 bases not matched to a gene; V was cut back by 5 bases and J by 5 bases.

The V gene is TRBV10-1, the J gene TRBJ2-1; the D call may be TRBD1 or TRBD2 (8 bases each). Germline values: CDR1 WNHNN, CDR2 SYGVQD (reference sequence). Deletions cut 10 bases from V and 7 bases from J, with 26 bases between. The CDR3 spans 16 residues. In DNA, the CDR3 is TGCGCCACCCAGGGGGCAGGAGCGGGAGAGGGAAATGAGCAGTTCTTC. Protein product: CATQGAGAGEGNEQFF.

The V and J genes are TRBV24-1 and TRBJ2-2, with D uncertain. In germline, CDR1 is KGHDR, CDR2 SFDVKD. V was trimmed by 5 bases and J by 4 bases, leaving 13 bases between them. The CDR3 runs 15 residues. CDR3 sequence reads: CATSGGLFGTGELFF. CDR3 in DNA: TGTGCCACCAGTGGTGGCCTTTTCGGCACCGGGGAGCTGTTTTTT.

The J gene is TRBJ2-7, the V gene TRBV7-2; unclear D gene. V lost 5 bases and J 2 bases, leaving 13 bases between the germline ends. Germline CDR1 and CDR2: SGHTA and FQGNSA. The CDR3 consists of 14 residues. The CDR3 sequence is CASSLRTETYEQYF. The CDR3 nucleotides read TGTGCCAGCAGCCTGAGGACGGAGACCTACGAGCAGTACTTC.

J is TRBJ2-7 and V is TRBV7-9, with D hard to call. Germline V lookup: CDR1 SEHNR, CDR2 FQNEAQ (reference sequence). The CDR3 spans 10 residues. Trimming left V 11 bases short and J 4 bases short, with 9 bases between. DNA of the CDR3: TGTGCCGTCGGGCAGTACGAGCAGTACTTC. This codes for CAVGQYEQYF. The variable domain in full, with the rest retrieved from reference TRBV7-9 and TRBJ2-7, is DTGVSQNPRHKITKRGQNVTFRCDPISEHNRLYWYRQTLGQGPEFLTYFQNEAQLEKSRLLSDRFSAERPKGSFSTLEIQRTEQGDSAMYLCAVGQYEQYFGPGTRLTVT.

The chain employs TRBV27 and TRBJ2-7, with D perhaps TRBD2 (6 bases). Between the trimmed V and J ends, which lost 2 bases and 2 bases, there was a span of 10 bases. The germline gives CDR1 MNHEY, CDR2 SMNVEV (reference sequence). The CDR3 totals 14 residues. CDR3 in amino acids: CASSLGGGAYEQYF. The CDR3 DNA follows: TGTGCCAGCAGTTTAGGTGGAGGGGCCTACGAGCAGTACTTC.

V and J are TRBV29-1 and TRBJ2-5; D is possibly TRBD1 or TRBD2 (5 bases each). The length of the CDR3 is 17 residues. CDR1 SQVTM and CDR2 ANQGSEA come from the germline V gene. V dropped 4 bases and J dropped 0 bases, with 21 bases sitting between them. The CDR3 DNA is TGCAGCGTTGTTCCCTTTTTGGGACGGGAAAACCAAGAGACCCAGTACTTC. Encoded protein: CSVVPFLGRENQETQYF.